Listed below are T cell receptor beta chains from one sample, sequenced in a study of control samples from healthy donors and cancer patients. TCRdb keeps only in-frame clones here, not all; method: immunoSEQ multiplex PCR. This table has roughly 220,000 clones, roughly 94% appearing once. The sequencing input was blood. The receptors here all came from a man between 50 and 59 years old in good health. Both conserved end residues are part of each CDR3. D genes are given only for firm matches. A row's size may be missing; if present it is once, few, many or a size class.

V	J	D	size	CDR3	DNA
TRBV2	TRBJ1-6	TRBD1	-	CASRIGQGISPLHF	TGTGCCAGCCGGATAGGACAGGGAATTTCACCCCTCCACTTT
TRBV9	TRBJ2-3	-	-	CASSIAITDTQYF	TGTGCCAGCAGCATCGCAATCACAGATACGCAGTATTTT
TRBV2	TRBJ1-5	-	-	CASRTGRSNQPQHF	TGTGCCAGCAGGACCGGACGGTCCAATCAGCCCCAGCATTTT
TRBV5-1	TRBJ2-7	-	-	CASAEAAAGEQYF	TGCGCCAGCGCCGAGGCCGCCGCTGGGGAGCAGTACTTC
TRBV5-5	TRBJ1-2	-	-	CASSSGLHYGYTF	TGTGCCAGCAGTTCTGGACTCCACTATGGCTACACCTTC
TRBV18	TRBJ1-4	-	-	CASSPETGRGEKLFF	TGTGCCAGCTCACCGGAAACAGGGAGGGGGGAAAAACTGTTTTTT
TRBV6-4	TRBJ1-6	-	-	CASSESREDSPLHF	TGTGCCAGCAGTGAAAGCCGGGAGGATTCACCCCTCCACTTT
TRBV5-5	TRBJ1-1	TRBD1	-	CASSPTGTANTEAFF	TGTGCCAGCAGCCCAACCGGGACAGCTAACACTGAAGCTTTCTTT
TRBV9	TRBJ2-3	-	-	CASSVYTDTQYF	TGTGCCAGCAGCGTCTACACAGATACGCAGTATTTT
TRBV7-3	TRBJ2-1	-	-	CASSPKARGPPERQFF	TGTGCCAGCAGCCCAAAGGCTCGGGGGCCGCCCGAGCGTCAGTTCTTC
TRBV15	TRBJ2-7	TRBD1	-	CATSRDSYRGTYEQYF	TGTGCCACCAGCAGAGATTCCTACAGGGGTACCTACGAGCAGTACTTC
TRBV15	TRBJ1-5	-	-	CATSRVAGIVGQPQHF	TGTGCCACCAGCAGAGTCGCAGGGATTGTCGGTCAGCCCCAGCATTTT
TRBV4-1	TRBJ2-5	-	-	CASSFTAGSSQETQYF	TGCGCCAGCAGCTTCACGGCGGGGAGTTCCCAAGAGACCCAGTACTTC
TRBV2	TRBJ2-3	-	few	CASRRGPNKVSDTQYF	TGTGCCAGCAGGAGAGGGCCGAACAAAGTCTCAGATACGCAGTATTTT
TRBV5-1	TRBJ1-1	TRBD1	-	CASSLGQGGPEAFF	TGCGCCAGCAGCTTAGGACAGGGCGGGCCTGAAGCTTTCTTT
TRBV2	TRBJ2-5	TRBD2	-	CASSELLAGAEETQYF	TGTGCCAGCAGTGAACTGTTAGCGGGGGCGGAAGAGACCCAGTACTTC
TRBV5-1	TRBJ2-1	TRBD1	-	CASSHGTGVNEQFF	TGCGCCAGCAGCCACGGGACAGGGGTCAATGAGCAGTTCTTC
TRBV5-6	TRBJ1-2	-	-	CASRRGQLNYGYTF	TGTGCCAGCAGGCGAGGGCAACTTAACTATGGCTACACCTTC
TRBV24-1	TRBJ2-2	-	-	CATSDGRGNTGELFF	TGTGCCACCAGTGATGGACGGGGGAACACCGGGGAGCTGTTTTTT
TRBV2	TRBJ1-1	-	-	CASSSGVNTEAFF	TGTGCCAGCAGCTCAGGGGTGAACACTGAAGCTTTCTTT
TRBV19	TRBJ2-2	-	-	CASSIGQGGNTGELFF	TGTGCCAGTAGTATCGGCCAGGGTGGGAACACCGGGGAGCTGTTTTTT
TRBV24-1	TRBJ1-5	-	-	CATSSGLGNQPQHF	TGTGCCACCAGTAGTGGTTTGGGCAATCAGCCCCAGCATTTT
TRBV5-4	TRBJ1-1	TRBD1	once	CASSDRTGALTEAFF	TGTGCCAGCAGCGACCGAACAGGGGCCCTCACTGAAGCTTTCTTT
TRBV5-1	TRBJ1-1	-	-	CASSLSGGTEAFF	TGCGCCAGCAGCTTGTCCGGAGGGACTGAAGCTTTCTTT